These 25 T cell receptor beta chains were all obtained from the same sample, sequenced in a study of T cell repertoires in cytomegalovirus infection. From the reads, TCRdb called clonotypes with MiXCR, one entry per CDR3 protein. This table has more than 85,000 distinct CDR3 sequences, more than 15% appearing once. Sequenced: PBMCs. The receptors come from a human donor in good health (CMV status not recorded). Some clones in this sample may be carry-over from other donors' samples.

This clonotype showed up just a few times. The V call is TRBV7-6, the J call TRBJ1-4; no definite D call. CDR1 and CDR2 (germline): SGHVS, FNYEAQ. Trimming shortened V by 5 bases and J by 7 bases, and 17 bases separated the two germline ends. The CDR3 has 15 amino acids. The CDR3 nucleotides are TGTGCCAGCAGCCGGACTTCTCCAAAGGGTGAAAAACTGTTTTTT. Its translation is CASSRTSPKGEKLFF.

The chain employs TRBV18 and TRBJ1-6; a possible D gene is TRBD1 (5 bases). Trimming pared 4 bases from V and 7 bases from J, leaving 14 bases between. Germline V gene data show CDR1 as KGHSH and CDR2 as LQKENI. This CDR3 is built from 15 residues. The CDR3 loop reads CASSLTGTKNSPLHF. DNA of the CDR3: TGTGCCAGCTCACTGACCGGGACTAAAAATTCACCCCTCCACTTT.

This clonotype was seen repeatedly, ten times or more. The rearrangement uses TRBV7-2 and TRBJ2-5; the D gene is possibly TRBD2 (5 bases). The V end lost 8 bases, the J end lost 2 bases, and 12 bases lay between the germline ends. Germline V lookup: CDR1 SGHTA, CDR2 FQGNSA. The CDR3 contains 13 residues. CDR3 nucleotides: TGTGCCAGCCGAGGCAGGAGGCAAGAGACCCAGTACTTC. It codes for CASRGRRQETQYF. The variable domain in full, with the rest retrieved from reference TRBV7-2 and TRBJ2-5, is GAGVSQSPSNKVTEKGKDVELRCDPISGHTALYWYRQSLGQGLEFLIYFQGNSAPDKSGLPSDRFSAERTGGSVSTLTIQRTQQEDSAVYLCASRGRRQETQYFGPGTRLLVL.

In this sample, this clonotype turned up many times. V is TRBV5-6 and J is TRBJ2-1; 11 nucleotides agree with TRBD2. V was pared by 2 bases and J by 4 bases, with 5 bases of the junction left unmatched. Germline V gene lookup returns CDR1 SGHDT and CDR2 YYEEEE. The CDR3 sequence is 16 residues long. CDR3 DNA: TGTGCCAGCAGCTTAGCTAGCGGGGGGCCATACAATGAGCAGTTCTTC. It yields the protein CASSLASGGPYNEQFF.

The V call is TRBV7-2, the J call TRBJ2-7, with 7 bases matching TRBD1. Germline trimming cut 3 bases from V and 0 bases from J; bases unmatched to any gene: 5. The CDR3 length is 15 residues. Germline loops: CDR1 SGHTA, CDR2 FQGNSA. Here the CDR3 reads CASSLGQIISYEQYF. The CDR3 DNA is TGTGCCAGCAGCTTGGGACAGATCATCTCCTACGAGCAGTACTTC. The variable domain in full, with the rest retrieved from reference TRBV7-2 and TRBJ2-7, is GAGVSQSPSNKVTEKGKDVELRCDPISGHTALYWYRQSLGQGLEFLIYFQGNSAPDKSGLPSDRFSAERTGGSVSTLTIQRTQQEDSAVYLCASSLGQIISYEQYFGPGTRLTVT.

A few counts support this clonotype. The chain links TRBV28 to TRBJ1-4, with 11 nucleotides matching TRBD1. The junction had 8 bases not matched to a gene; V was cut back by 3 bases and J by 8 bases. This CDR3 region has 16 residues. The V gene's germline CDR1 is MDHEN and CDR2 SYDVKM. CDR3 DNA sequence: TGTGCCAGCAGTTTCCAACCGGGACAGGGGGAAGAAAAACTGTTTTTT. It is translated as CASSFQPGQGEEKLFF.

CDR3 DNA: TGCGCCAGCAGCCCCACACAGGGCGGGGCCGGGGAGCTGTTTTTT. Translated: CASSPTQGGAGELFF. The chain employs TRBV4-1 and TRBJ2-2; D assignment may be TRBD1 or TRBD2 (6 bases each). V lost 4 bases and J lost 6, with 15 bases in between. Germline lookup yields CDR1 MGHRA and CDR2 YSYEKL. The CDR3 is 15 amino acids.

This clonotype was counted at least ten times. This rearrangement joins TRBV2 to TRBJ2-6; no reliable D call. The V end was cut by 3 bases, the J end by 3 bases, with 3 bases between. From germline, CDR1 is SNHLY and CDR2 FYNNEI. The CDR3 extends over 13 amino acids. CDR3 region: CASSESGANVLTF. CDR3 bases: TGTGCCAGCAGTGAGAGTGGGGCCAACGTCCTGACTTTC.

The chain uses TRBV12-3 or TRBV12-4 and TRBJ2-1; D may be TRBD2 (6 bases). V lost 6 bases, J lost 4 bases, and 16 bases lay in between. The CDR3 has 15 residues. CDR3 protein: CASRPRRELYNEQFF. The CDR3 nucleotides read TGTGCCAGCAGGCCCCGGCGGGAATTGTACAATGAGCAGTTCTTC.

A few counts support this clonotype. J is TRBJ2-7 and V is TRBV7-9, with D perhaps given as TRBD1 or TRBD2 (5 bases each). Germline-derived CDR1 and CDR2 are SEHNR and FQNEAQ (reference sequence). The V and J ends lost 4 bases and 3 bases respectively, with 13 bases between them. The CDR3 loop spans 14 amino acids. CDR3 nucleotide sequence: TGTGCCAGCAGCTCGGGACGGCAAGTCTACGAGCAGTACTTC. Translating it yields CASSSGRQVYEQYF.

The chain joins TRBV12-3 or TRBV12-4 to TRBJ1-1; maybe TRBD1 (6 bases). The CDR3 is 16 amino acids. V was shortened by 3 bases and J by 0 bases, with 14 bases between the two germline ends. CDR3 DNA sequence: TGTGCCAGCAGTTTTACGGGGGGCAGAGTGAACACTGAAGCTTTCTTT. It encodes CASSFTGGRVNTEAFF.

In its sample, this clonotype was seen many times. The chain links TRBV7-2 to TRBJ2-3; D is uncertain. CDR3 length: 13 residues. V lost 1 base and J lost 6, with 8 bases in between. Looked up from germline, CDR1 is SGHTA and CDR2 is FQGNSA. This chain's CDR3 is CASSLGPSDTQYF. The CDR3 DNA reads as TGTGCCAGCAGCTTAGGGCCGTCTGATACGCAGTATTTT.

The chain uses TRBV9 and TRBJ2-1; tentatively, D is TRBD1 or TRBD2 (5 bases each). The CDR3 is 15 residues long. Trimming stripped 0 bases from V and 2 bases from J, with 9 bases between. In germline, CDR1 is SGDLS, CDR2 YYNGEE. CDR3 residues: CASSVAGQTYNEQFF. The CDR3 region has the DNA TGTGCCAGCAGCGTAGCGGGGCAAACCTACAATGAGCAGTTCTTC.

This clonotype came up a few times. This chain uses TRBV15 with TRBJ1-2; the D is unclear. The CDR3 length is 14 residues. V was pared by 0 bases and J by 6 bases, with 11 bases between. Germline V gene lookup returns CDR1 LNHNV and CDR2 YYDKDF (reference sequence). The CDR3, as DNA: TGTGCCACCAGCAGAGATTATAGAATCGATGGCTACACCTTC. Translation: CATSRDYRIDGYTF.

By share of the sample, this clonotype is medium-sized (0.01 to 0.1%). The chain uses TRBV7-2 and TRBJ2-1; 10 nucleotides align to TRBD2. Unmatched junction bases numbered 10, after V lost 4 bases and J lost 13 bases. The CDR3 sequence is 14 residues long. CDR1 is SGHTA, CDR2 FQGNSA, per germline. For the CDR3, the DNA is TGTGCCAGCAGCTCAGACCCAGCGGGGGGGATTCAGTTCTTC. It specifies CASSSDPAGGIQFF.

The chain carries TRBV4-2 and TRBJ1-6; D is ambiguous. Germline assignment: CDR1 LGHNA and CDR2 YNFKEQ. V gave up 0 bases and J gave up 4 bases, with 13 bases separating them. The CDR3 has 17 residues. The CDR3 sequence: CASSQDHRDFYNSPLHF. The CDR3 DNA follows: TGTGCCAGCAGCCAAGATCACCGGGATTTTTATAATTCACCCCTCCACTTT.

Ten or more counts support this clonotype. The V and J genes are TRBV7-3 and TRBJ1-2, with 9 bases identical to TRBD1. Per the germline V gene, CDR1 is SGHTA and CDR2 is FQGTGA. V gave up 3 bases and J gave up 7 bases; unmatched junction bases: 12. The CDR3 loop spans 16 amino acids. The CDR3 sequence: CASSFTGGEARFGYTF. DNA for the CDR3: TGTGCCAGCAGCTTCACAGGGGGCGAAGCCCGGTTTGGCTACACCTTC.

DNA for the CDR3: TGCAGTGCTAGAGATACAGGGTGGGGCTACGAGCAGTACTTC. Its protein product is CSARDTGWGYEQYF. The rearrangement uses TRBV20-1 and TRBJ2-7, with a tentative D call TRBD1 (6 bases). Between the trimmed V and J ends, which lost 0 bases and 3 bases, there was a span of 12 bases. Germline assignment: CDR1 DFQATT and CDR2 SNEGSKA (reference sequence). This CDR3 contains 14 residues.

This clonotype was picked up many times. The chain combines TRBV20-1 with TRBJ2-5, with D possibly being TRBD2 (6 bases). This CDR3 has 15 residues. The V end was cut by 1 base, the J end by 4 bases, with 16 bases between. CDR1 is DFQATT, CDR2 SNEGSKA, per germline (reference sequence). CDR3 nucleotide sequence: TGCAGTGCTAGAGTCATTCCCCTAGCGCCAGAGACCCAGTACTTC. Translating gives CSARVIPLAPETQYF.

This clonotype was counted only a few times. The CDR3 loop reads CSTRTGSTGELFF. The CDR3 nucleotides are TGCAGCACCCGGACAGGGTCGACCGGGGAGCTGTTTTTT. The chain is built from TRBV29-1 and TRBJ2-2, with 8 bases matching TRBD1. Germline lookup yields CDR1 SQVTM and CDR2 ANQGSEA. The CDR3 spans 13 residues. Germline trimming cut 8 bases from V and 5 bases from J; bases unmatched to any gene: 7.

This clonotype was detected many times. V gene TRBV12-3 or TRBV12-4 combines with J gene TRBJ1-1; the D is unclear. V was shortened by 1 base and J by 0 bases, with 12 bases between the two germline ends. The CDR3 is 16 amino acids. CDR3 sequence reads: CASSLGRGVMNTEAFF. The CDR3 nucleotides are TGTGCCAGCAGTTTAGGGCGTGGGGTCATGAACACTGAAGCTTTCTTT.

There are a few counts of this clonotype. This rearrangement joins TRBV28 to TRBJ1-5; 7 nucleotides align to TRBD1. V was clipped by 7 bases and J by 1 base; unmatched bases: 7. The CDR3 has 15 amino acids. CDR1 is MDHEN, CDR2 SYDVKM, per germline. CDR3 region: CASTEGAGSNQPQHF. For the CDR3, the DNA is TGTGCCAGCACCGAGGGGGCCGGGAGCAATCAGCCCCAGCATTTT.

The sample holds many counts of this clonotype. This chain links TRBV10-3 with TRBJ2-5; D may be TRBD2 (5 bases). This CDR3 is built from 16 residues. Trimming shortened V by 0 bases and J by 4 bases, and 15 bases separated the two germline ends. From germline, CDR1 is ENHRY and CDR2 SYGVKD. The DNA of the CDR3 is TGTGCCATCAGTGAGTCTCTCGGGAACCTGGTAGAGACCCAGTACTTC. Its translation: CAISESLGNLVETQYF.

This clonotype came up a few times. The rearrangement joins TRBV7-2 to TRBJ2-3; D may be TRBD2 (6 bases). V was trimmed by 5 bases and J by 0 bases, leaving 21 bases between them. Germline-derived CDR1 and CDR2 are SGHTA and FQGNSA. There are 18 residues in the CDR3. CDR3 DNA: TGTGCCAGCAGCCCTCTGGGGTGGGGGGACCGTAGCACAGATACGCAGTATTTT. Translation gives CASSPLGWGDRSTDTQYF.

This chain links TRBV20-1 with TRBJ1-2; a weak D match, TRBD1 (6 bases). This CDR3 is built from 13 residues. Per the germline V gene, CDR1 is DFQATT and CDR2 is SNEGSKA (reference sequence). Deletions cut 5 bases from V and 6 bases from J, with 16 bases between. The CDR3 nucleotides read TGCAGTGCTCTTCTAGGGGGGGCGAATGGCTACACCTTC. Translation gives CSALLGGANGYTF.